One and the same sample provided the 26 T cell receptor beta chains below, sequenced in a study of CD8 T cells in Susac syndrome. Random hexamers were used to reverse transcribe roughly 0.45 to 1 ug of RNA. TCRdb re-called the immunoSEQ multiplex PCR reads through MiXCR, storing one row per CDR3 protein. The table has roughly 200,000 distinct CDR3 sequences, over 85% seen once. The sample comprised CD4+ T cells from PBMCs. Receptors originate from a human donor in good health.

V gene TRBV6-5 combines with J gene TRBJ2-1; the D call may be TRBD1 or TRBD2 (5 bases each). The CDR3 has 14 residues. Between the trimmed V and J ends, which lost 2 bases and 10 bases, there was a span of 15 bases. Per germline, CDR1 MNHEY and CDR2 SVGAGI. The CDR3 here is CASSYPGTSREQFF. CDR3 sequence (DNA): TGTGCCAGCAGTTACCCAGGGACCTCGCGGGAGCAGTTCTTC.

CDR3 loop: CASSRGSGAYEQYV. The CDR3 DNA follows: TGTGCCAGCAGCCGCGGATCAGGAGCCTACGAGCAGTACGTC. The chain couples TRBV6-5 to TRBJ2-7; no clear D. V lost 6 bases and J 2 bases, leaving 14 bases between the germline ends. This CDR3 has 14 amino acids. Per germline, CDR1 MNHEY and CDR2 SVGAGI.

The chain has TRBV29-1 and TRBJ1-1; D uncertain. This CDR3 spans 13 amino acids. Trimming pared 3 bases from V and 3 bases from J, leaving 11 bases between. Looked up from germline, CDR1 is SQVTM and CDR2 is ANQGSEA. The CDR3 is CSVDRGRDTEAFF. CDR3 nucleotides: TGCAGCGTTGATCGGGGTAGGGACACTGAAGCTTTCTTT.

The rearrangement uses TRBV2 and TRBJ1-5; possibly TRBD1 for D (6 bases). Germline-derived CDR1 and CDR2 are SNHLY and FYNNEI. The CDR3 has 13 residues. V lost 7 bases to trimming and J lost 7 bases, with 14 bases between them. In DNA, the CDR3 is TGTGCCAGCACCCCGGGGGGGGCGCAGCCCCAGCATTTT. It encodes CASTPGGAQPQHF.

The V call is TRBV12-3 or TRBV12-4, the J call TRBJ1-5; D is unresolved. CDR3 length: 12 residues. V lost 7 bases to trimming and J lost 0 bases, with 4 bases between them. CDR3 DNA: TGTGCCAGCACTTATAGCAATCAGCCCCAGCATTTT. Its protein is CASTYSNQPQHF.

The chain couples TRBV20-1 to TRBJ2-3; 8 bases are shared with TRBD2. Germline assignment: CDR1 DFQATT and CDR2 SNEGSKA (reference sequence). The junction had 5 bases not matched to a gene; V was cut back by 5 bases and J by 4 bases. This CDR3 is 13 amino acids long. CDR3 in amino acids: CSAYTGGADTQYF. As DNA, the CDR3 is TGCAGTGCTTATACCGGGGGGGCAGATACGCAGTATTTT.

This rearrangement joins TRBV20-1 to TRBJ1-2; 7 nucleotides align to TRBD1. J gave up 7 bases and V 1 base, and 9 bases lay outside the gene matches. The CDR3 extends over 14 amino acids. CDR1 is DFQATT, CDR2 SNEGSKA, per germline (reference sequence). The CDR3 DNA is TGCAGTGCTAGAGCCCTTTTGACAGGGATTGGCTACACCTTC. Translating gives CSARALLTGIGYTF.

This clonotype has a handful of counts. The chain is built from TRBV3-1 and TRBJ2-6; 7 positions match TRBD1. This CDR3 is 17 amino acids long. Germline assignment: CDR1 LGHDT and CDR2 YNNKEL (reference sequence). V shed 1 base, J shed 1 base, and the junction held 4 bases outside the gene matches. DNA of the CDR3: TGTGCCAGCAGCCAAGCTCCGACAGGGTCTGGGGCCAACGTCCTGACTTTC. It yields the protein CASSQAPTGSGANVLTF.

Only a few counts were recorded for this clonotype. The chain couples TRBV11-2 to TRBJ2-5; 8 nucleotides agree with TRBD1. The CDR3 loop spans 15 amino acids. Germline loops: CDR1 SGHAT, CDR2 FQNNGV. After removal of 2 bases from V and 5 bases from J, the junction contained 7 bases not matched to a gene. In DNA form, the CDR3 reads TGTGCCAGCAGCTTAATGACAGGGGCTCGGGAGACCCAGTACTTC. Translating it yields CASSLMTGARETQYF.

This chain connects TRBV24-1 to TRBJ2-1; TRBD1 agrees at 9 bases. Per the germline V gene, CDR1 is KGHDR and CDR2 is SFDVKD. V lost 3 bases and J lost 5; bases outside the gene matches: 4. This CDR3 comprises 15 residues. CDR3 in amino acids: CATSDPGTGNNEQFF. The CDR3 region has the DNA TGTGCCACCAGTGATCCCGGGACAGGGAACAATGAGCAGTTCTTC.

This clonotype occurred once. This chain joins TRBV20-1 and TRBJ2-7; 12 bases are shared with TRBD1. The ends lost 0 bases at V and 6 bases at J; junction bases unmatched: 9. CDR3 length: 16 amino acids. From germline, CDR1 is DFQATT and CDR2 SNEGSKA (reference sequence). CDR3 bases: TGCAGTGCTAGAGACGTTTTTGGGACAGGGGGCACCGAGCAGTACTTC. It codes for CSARDVFGTGGTEQYF.

This clonotype is a singleton in its sample. The CDR3 nucleotides read TGTGCCAGCAGTTACCATCACACCGAGGGGGAGCTGTTTTTT. Its translation is CASSYHHTEGELFF. This sequence joins TRBV6-5 and TRBJ2-2; D is uncertain. This CDR3 spans 14 amino acids. Germline V gene sequence: CDR1 MNHEY, CDR2 SVGAGI. Trimming took off 2 bases at V and 8 bases at J, with 12 bases between the two ends.

The CDR3 loop reads CSVHRTNTEAFF. The CDR3 DNA sequence: TGCAGCGTTCATCGGACGAACACTGAAGCTTTCTTT. V is TRBV29-1 and J is TRBJ1-1, with no clear D. Germline CDR1 reads SQVTM; CDR2 reads ANQGSEA. The CDR3 is made up of 12 amino acids. V lost 5 bases and J 1 base, leaving 8 bases between the germline ends.

This sequence joins TRBV20-1 and TRBJ2-7, with D hard to call. V was clipped by 3 bases and J by 2 bases, with 8 bases between them. Germline V gene data show CDR1 as DFQATT and CDR2 as SNEGSKA (reference sequence). CDR3 length: 12 residues. The CDR3 region is CSASEFPYEQYF. The CDR3 DNA reads TGCAGTGCTAGCGAGTTCCCCTACGAGCAGTACTTC.

V and J are TRBV5-1 and TRBJ1-2; D is uncertain. Germline V gene data show CDR1 as SGHRS and CDR2 as YFSETQ. The CDR3 has 12 amino acids. V lost 4 bases, J lost 8 bases, and 12 bases lay in between. Here the CDR3 DNA reads TGCGCCAGCAGCCCGGACGGAGGGGGCTACACCTTC. Protein: CASSPDGGGYTF.

The genes are TRBV24-1 and TRBJ1-1; possibly TRBD1 for D (5 bases). Deletions cut 7 bases from V and 1 base from J, with 12 bases between. The CDR3 is 14 residues long. The germline CDR1 and CDR2 sequences are KGHDR and SFDVKD. The CDR3 DNA sequence: TGTGCCACCAGAACCGGGACGGGGAACACTGAAGCTTTCTTT. Protein: CATRTGTGNTEAFF.

This chain joins TRBV7-2 and TRBJ2-7; either TRBD1 or TRBD2 may fit D (6 bases each). V was cut by 1 base and J by 2 bases, with 12 bases left in between. This CDR3 contains 15 residues. Germline lookup yields CDR1 SGHTA and CDR2 FQGNSA. In DNA form, the CDR3 reads TGTGCCAGCAGCTTAGGCGGGACACAAACCTACGAGCAGTACTTC. Its translation is CASSLGGTQTYEQYF.

V is TRBV19 and J is TRBJ2-5, with D possibly matching TRBD2 (6 bases). The germline V and J ends were trimmed by 6 bases and 2 bases, with 16 bases remaining between them. The CDR3 covers 15 residues. CDR1 and CDR2 from the germline V gene are LNHDA and SQIVND (reference sequence). The CDR3 region has the DNA TGTGCCAGTAGCAGTGGGAGCGGGCAACAAGAGACCCAGTACTTC. This codes for CASSSGSGQQETQYF.

The chain employs TRBV19 and TRBJ1-5; 9 nucleotides match TRBD1. The CDR3 consists of 16 residues. Germline V CDR1 and CDR2: LNHDA, SQIVND (reference sequence). The V and J ends lost 10 bases and 3 bases, in that order; junction bases with no gene match: 13. The chain's CDR3 is CATEYRGRGINQPQHF. The CDR3 DNA follows: TGTGCCACCGAATACAGGGGGCGAGGAATCAATCAGCCCCAGCATTTT.

The V call is TRBV12-3 or TRBV12-4, the J call TRBJ2-5; perhaps TRBD2 as D (6 bases). This CDR3 spans 13 amino acids. V lost 9 bases and J 8 bases, leaving 19 bases between the germline ends. CDR3 coding DNA: TGTGCCAGTTTGCCGGGACTGTCGGGAACCCAGTACTTC. Residues: CASLPGLSGTQYF.

The chain combines TRBV24-1 with TRBJ2-3, with D perhaps matching TRBD2 (5 bases). This CDR3 has 14 amino acids. CDR1 is KGHDR and CDR2 is SFDVKD in the germline V gene. Trimming took off 3 bases at V and 3 bases at J, with 9 bases between the two ends. The CDR3 here is CATSDVRVTDTQYF. The CDR3 coding sequence is TGTGCCACCAGTGATGTGCGGGTGACAGATACGCAGTATTTT.

The gene calls are TRBV6-5 and TRBJ2-7, with a weak D call TRBD1 (6 bases). The germline CDR1 and CDR2 sequences are MNHEY and SVGAGI. Trimming removed 7 bases at V and 7 bases at J, with 14 bases between. The CDR3 extends over 12 amino acids. The chain's CDR3 is CASIHTGTEQYV. CDR3 sequence (DNA): TGTGCCAGCATCCACACGGGGACAGAGCAGTACGTC.

V and J are TRBV20-1 and TRBJ1-5; 8 bases align to TRBD1. This CDR3 has 13 residues. The germline gives CDR1 DFQATT, CDR2 SNEGSKA (reference sequence). V gave up 3 bases and J gave up 4 bases; unmatched junction bases: 2. The CDR3, as DNA: TGCAGTGCTAGCCACAGGGGGAATCAGCCCCAGCATTTT. Its translation is CSASHRGNQPQHF.

This chain links TRBV29-1 with TRBJ1-5; D is perhaps TRBD1 (5 bases). Germline V lookup: CDR1 SQVTM, CDR2 ANQGSEA. CDR3 length: 14 residues. V was pared by 4 bases and J by 7 bases, with 17 bases between. In DNA form, the CDR3 reads TGCAGCGTTGGCGCGGGGGGTGAAGGCCAGCCCCAGCATTTT. Translation: CSVGAGGEGQPQHF.

This chain links TRBV20-1 with TRBJ2-5, with 10 positions matching TRBD2. The CDR3 spans 14 residues. Looked up from germline, CDR1 is DFQATT and CDR2 is SNEGSKA (reference sequence). The junction had 10 bases not matched to a gene; V was cut back by 7 bases and J by 5 bases. CDR3 amino acids: CSGIPSGSVETQYF. The CDR3 DNA reads TGCAGTGGAATCCCTAGCGGGAGTGTCGAGACCCAGTACTTC.

The rearrangement joins TRBV19 to TRBJ2-7; TRBD2 might be the D (5 bases). The CDR3 is made up of 14 amino acids. Per germline, CDR1 LNHDA and CDR2 SQIVND (reference sequence). Trimming cost V 3 bases and J 5 bases, with 14 bases left between them. CDR3 DNA: TGTGCCAGTAGTATCTCGAGGGAACTCAACGAGCAGTACTTC. Translating gives CASSISRELNEQYF.